This T cell receptor (beta chain) was sequenced during a study of Ad26.COV2.S vaccination and SARS-CoV-2 variants. The wider study: Intramuscularly, Ad26.COV2.S was given either once or twice, 56 days apart.

The treatment was: around 19 received Ad26.COV2.S at low or high dose, single or two shots; 5 received placebo; per-sample allocation not given. It was on day 63 after the first vaccine or placebo injection that samples were taken. V was pared by 7 bases and J by 6 bases, with 10 bases between. CDR3 size: 12 residues. Germline V gene lookup returns CDR1 LNHDA and CDR2 SQIVND (reference sequence). Sequencing used immunoSEQ multiplex PCR; TCRdb keeps in-frame clones, though not all of them. The sample lists 200,000 to 300,000 clones; roughly 85% were seen once. The material was peripheral blood, obtained in a trial of Ad26.COV2.S vaccine versus placebo. The gene calls are TRBV19 and TRBJ2-1; D uncertain. The receptor comes from a person aged 18 to 65 who received the Ad26.COV2.S COVID-19 vaccine or a placebo. CDR3 in amino acids: CASNGRFNEQFF. CDR3 in DNA: TGTGCCAGTAACGGCAGGTTCAATGAGCAGTTCTTC. Full variable domain (remainder filled in from reference TRBV19 and TRBJ2-1): DGGITQSPKYLFRKEGQNVTLSCEQNLNHDAMYWYRQDPGQGLRLIYYSQIVNDFQKGDIAEGYSVSREKKESFPLTVTSAQKNPTAFYLCASNGRFNEQFFGPGTRLTVL.